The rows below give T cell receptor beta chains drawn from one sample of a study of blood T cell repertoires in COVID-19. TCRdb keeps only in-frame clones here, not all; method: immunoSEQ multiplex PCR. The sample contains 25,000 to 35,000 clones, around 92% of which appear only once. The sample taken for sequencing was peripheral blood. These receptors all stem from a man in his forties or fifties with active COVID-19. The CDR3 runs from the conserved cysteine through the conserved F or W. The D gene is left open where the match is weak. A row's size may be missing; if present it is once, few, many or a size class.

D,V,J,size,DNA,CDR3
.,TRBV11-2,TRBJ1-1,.,TGTGCCAGCAGCCGATCAGGGTACGGTGAGGCTATGAACACTGAAGCTTTCTTT,CASSRSGYGEAMNTEAFF
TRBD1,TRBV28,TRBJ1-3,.,TGTGCCAGCAGTTCGACAGGGTCTGGAAACACCATATATTTT,CASSSTGSGNTIYF
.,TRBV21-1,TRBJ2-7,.,TGTGCCAGCAGGATAGACAGAATATCCTACGAGCAGTACTTC,CASRIDRISYEQYF
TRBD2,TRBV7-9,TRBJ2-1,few,TGTGCCAGCAGCGCTTCTAGCGGATACAATGAGCAGTTCTTC,CASSASSGYNEQFF
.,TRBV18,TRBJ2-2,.,TGTGCCAGCTCACCACTCAGGGCGAACACCGGGGAGCTGTTTTTT,CASSPLRANTGELFF
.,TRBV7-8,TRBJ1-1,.,TGTGCCAGCAGCCGAACAGAGAACACTGAAGCTTTCTTT,CASSRTENTEAFF
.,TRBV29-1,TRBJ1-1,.,TGCAGCGTTGACAGGGAAAGGACTGAAGCTTTCTTT,CSVDRERTEAFF
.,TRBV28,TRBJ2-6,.,TGTGCCAGCAGCCCTAAATCTGGGGCCAACGTCCTGACTTTC,CASSPKSGANVLTF
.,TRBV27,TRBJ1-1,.,TGTGCCAGCGCCCAGGGTAGGGTCGGGACTGAAGCTTTCTTT,CASAQGRVGTEAFF
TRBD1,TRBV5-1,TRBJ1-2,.,TGCGCCAGCAGCTTGACCGGGACAGGGTCGGGCTACACCTTC,CASSLTGTGSGYTF
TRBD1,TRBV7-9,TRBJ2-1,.,TGTGCCAGCAGCTTATGGGGACAGAATGAGCAGTTCTTC,CASSLWGQNEQFF
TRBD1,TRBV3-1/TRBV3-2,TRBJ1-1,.,TGTGCCAGCAGCCAGGAAACCACACCAGGGGGCATGAACACTGAAGCTTTCTTT,CASSQETTPGGMNTEAFF
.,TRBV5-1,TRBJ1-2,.,TGCGCCAGCAGCTTGGATCCGGGTTCTAACTATGGCTACACCTTC,CASSLDPGSNYGYTF
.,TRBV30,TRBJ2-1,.,TGTGCCTGGAGCCCGGGGAATGAGCAGTTCTTC,CAWSPGNEQFF
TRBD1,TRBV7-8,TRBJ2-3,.,TGTGCCAGCAGCTTAGTCCTGGACAGGGTTACAGATACGCAGTATTTT,CASSLVLDRVTDTQYF
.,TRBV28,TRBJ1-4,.,TGTGCCAGCAGTTTATGGTCGGACGCGAAGGGGGAAAAACTGTTTTTT,CASSLWSDAKGEKLFF